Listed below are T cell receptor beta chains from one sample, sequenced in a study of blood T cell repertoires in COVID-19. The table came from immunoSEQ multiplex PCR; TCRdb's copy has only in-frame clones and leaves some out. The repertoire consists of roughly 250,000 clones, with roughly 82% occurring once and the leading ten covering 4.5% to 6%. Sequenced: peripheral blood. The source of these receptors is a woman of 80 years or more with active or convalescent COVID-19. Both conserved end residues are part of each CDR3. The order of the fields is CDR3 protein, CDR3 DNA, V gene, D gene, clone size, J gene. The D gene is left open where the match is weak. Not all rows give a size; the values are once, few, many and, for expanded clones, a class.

CASSWGGDQKLFF	TGTGCCAGCAGCTGGGGCGGAGACCAAAAACTGTTTTTT	TRBV5-4	-	few	TRBJ1-4
CASSRGLAGPSYNEQFF	TGTGCCAGCAGCCGAGGGCTAGCGGGACCCTCCTACAATGAGCAGTTCTTC	TRBV28	TRBD2	-	TRBJ2-1
CASSPMGQGAGNSPLHF	TGTGCCAGCAGTCCAATGGGACAGGGGGCCGGGAATTCACCCCTCCACTTT	TRBV6-6	TRBD1	-	TRBJ1-6
CASTPQGATYNEQFF	TGCGCCAGCACACCACAGGGGGCAACCTACAATGAGCAGTTCTTC	TRBV5-1	TRBD1	-	TRBJ2-1
CASSLVLAGGLVPFF	TGCGCCAGCAGCTTGGTACTAGCGGGAGGGCTTGTGCCGTTCTTC	TRBV5-1	TRBD2	-	TRBJ2-1
CASSEQGALNTEAFF	TGTGCCAGCAGTGAACAGGGGGCCTTGAACACTGAAGCTTTCTTT	TRBV25-1	TRBD1	-	TRBJ1-1
CASSLVADQETQYF	TGCGCCAGCAGCTTGGTGGCAGATCAAGAGACCCAGTACTTC	TRBV5-1	-	-	TRBJ2-5
CASSQQVSYEQYF	TGTGCCAGCAGCCAGCAGGTTTCCTACGAGCAGTACTTC	TRBV7-2	-	-	TRBJ2-7
CASSLNSGGEQFF	TGCGCCAGCAGCTTAAATAGCGGGGGGGAGCAGTTCTTC	TRBV5-1	TRBD2	-	TRBJ2-1
CASSEVSYYEQYF	TGTGCCAGCAGTGAAGTGTCTTACTACGAGCAGTACTTC	TRBV2	-	-	TRBJ2-7
CATSIGDRVTQYF	TGTGCCACCTCTATTGGGGACAGGGTTACGCAGTACTTC	TRBV27	TRBD1	few	TRBJ2-7
CASSQGFPSGRAPYEQYF	TGTGCCAGCAGCCAAGGTTTTCCTAGCGGGAGGGCACCCTACGAGCAGTACTTC	TRBV3-1/TRBV3-2	TRBD2	-	TRBJ2-7
CASSLPGPGYGYTF	TGTGCCAGCAGTTTACCAGGTCCAGGTTATGGCTACACCTTC	TRBV28	-	once	TRBJ1-2
CASSRDSSTDTQYF	TGTGCCAGCAGTAGGGACAGCAGCACAGATACGCAGTATTTT	TRBV2	TRBD1	-	TRBJ2-3
CASSRGQGATNYGYTF	TGTGCCAGCAGTCGAGGACAGGGGGCGACTAACTATGGCTACACCTTC	TRBV6-6	TRBD1	-	TRBJ1-2
CASSLTGSSYNEQFF	TGCGCCAGCAGCTTGACGGGGAGCTCCTACAATGAGCAGTTCTTC	TRBV5-1	-	few	TRBJ2-1
CASSRDTSNYGYTF	TGTGCCAGCAGCCGGGACACTTCTAACTATGGCTACACCTTC	TRBV7-9	-	-	TRBJ1-2
CASHLGGSYDEQYF	TGCGCCAGCCACCTGGGCGGGAGTTACGACGAGCAGTACTTC	TRBV5-1	TRBD2	-	TRBJ2-7
CASSPRTVTYEQYF	TGTGCCAGCAGCCCCAGGACAGTGACCTACGAGCAGTACTTC	TRBV2	-	few	TRBJ2-7
CASSQTPTGERPLHF	TGCGCCAGCAGCCAGACTCCGACAGGGGAGAGACCCCTCCACTTT	TRBV4-1	TRBD1	-	TRBJ1-6
CASSFGSGRPQETQYF	TGCGCCAGCAGCTTTGGGAGCGGGAGGCCACAAGAGACCCAGTACTTC	TRBV5-1	TRBD2	-	TRBJ2-5
CASSPSPGTGHSPLHF	TGTGCCAGCAGCCCTTCCCCCGGGACAGGCCATTCACCCCTCCACTTT	TRBV7-9	TRBD1	-	TRBJ1-6
CASSLYVGEGNNEQFF	TGCGCCAGCAGCTTATATGTGGGGGAGGGGAATAATGAGCAGTTCTTC	TRBV5-1	TRBD2	few	TRBJ2-1
CASSAYNSPLHF	TGTGCCAGCAGTGCTTATAATTCACCCCTCCACTTT	TRBV25-1	-	-	TRBJ1-6
CASSLNGEKLFF	TGTGCCAGCAGCTTGAACGGTGAAAAACTGTTTTTT	TRBV5-6	-	-	TRBJ1-4
CASSFGTGSYEQYF	TGTGCCAGCAGTTTCGGGACAGGGAGCTACGAGCAGTACTTC	TRBV2	TRBD1	once	TRBJ2-7
CASSFSGWANEKLFF	TGTGCCAGCAGCTTCAGCGGATGGGCTAATGAAAAACTGTTTTTT	TRBV11-2	-	-	TRBJ1-4
CASSQETGGRNTEAFF	TGCGCCAGCAGCCAGGAAACAGGGGGAAGGAACACTGAAGCTTTCTTT	TRBV4-1	TRBD1	-	TRBJ1-1
CASSDGTGDIIAFF	TGTGCCAGCAGTGACGGCACCGGGGACATAATAGCTTTCTTT	TRBV6-1	-	-	TRBJ1-1
CASSRTSVYEQYF	TGTGCCAGCAGCCGGACTAGCGTGTACGAGCAGTACTTC	TRBV6-2/TRBV6-3	TRBD2	once	TRBJ2-7
CASSQRTGVGYTF	TGTGCCAGCAGCCAGAGGACAGGGGTTGGCTACACCTTC	TRBV11-2	TRBD1	-	TRBJ1-2
CASSFGSRGNSPLHF	TGCGCCAGCAGCTTTGGGAGCCGGGGGAATTCACCCCTCCACTTT	TRBV23-1	-	-	TRBJ1-6
CASSTSGLAETQYF	TGTGCCAGTAGTACATCGGGACTAGCCGAGACCCAGTACTTC	TRBV19	TRBD2	-	TRBJ2-5
CASSSRVRTEAFF	TGTGCCAGCAGTTCCAGGGTAAGAACTGAAGCTTTCTTT	TRBV28	-	-	TRBJ1-1
CASSSDTRRGYTF	TGTGCCAGCAGTTCCGACACAAGGCGAGGCTACACCTTC	TRBV6-5	-	-	TRBJ1-2
CASSLLPSSGRGYEQYF	TGTGCCAGCAGTTTGCTCCCTTCCAGCGGGAGAGGTTACGAGCAGTACTTC	TRBV27	TRBD2	-	TRBJ2-7
CASSEGQGAQEKLFF	TGTGCCAGCAGTGAAGGTCAGGGGGCCCAAGAAAAACTGTTTTTT	TRBV6-1	TRBD1	few	TRBJ1-4
CASSEQGPKKQEQYF	TGTGCCAGCAGTGAACAGGGTCCGAAGAAGCAAGAGCAGTACTTC	TRBV2	-	-	TRBJ2-7
CASSSPGQGLDEQFF	TGTGCCAGCAGTTCTCCGGGACAGGGTCTCGATGAGCAGTTCTTC	TRBV28	TRBD1	-	TRBJ2-1
CASSGGGLGTGELFF	TGTGCCAGCTCCGGGGGGGGGCTGGGCACCGGGGAGCTGTTTTTT	TRBV28	TRBD2	-	TRBJ2-2
CASSLAGLVNEQYF	TGTGCCAGCAGCTTAGCGGGACTAGTAAACGAGCAGTACTTC	TRBV7-8	TRBD2	-	TRBJ2-7
CASSLRTGFYEQYF	TGTGCCAGCTCACTCCGGACAGGGTTCTACGAGCAGTACTTC	TRBV18	TRBD1	-	TRBJ2-7
CAITGSLNTEAFF	TGTGCCATAACAGGGAGCTTGAACACTGAAGCTTTCTTT	TRBV10-3	-	-	TRBJ1-1
CASSQASGLGLFF	TGTGCCAGCAGCCAAGCTTCCGGACTGGGGCTGTTTTTT	TRBV14	-	-	TRBJ1-4
CASSPTRHTGELFF	TGTGCCAGCTCACCTACGCGGCACACCGGGGAGCTGTTTTTT	TRBV18	-	-	TRBJ2-2
CASSPAQGAPDWDTDTQYF	TGTGCCAGCAGTCCCGCACAGGGGGCGCCAGATTGGGACACAGATACGCAGTATTTT	TRBV28	TRBD1	-	TRBJ2-3
CASSGQGMKAFF	TGTGCCAGCAGTGGGCAGGGGATGAAAGCTTTCTTT	TRBV2	-	-	TRBJ1-1
CASSFLLGATNEKLFF	TGTGCCAGCAGTTTTCTTCTAGGGGCAACTAATGAAAAACTGTTTTTT	TRBV28	-	-	TRBJ1-4
CASSLGARANSPLHF	TGCGCCAGCAGCTTGGGGGCCAGGGCGAATTCACCCCTCCACTTT	TRBV5-1	-	-	TRBJ1-6